A selection of T cell receptor beta chains follows, all from one sample in a study of CD8 T cells in Susac syndrome. One entry per CDR3 protein results from TCRdb running MiXCR on the immunoSEQ multiplex PCR reads. The data show some 200,000 distinct CDR3 sequences, approximately 94% seen once. Sequencing used CD4+ T cells from PBMCs. Every receptor here comes from a human donor with Susac syndrome. Both conserved end residues are part of each CDR3. Fields, in order: clone size, D gene, V gene, J gene, CDR3 DNA, CDR3 protein. D genes are given only for firm matches. Clone size is shown for a subset of rows, as once, few, many or a class of expanded clone.

.,TRBD1,TRBV2,TRBJ2-5,TGTGCCAGCAGTGAATCTTTACCCCGGACAGGCTTCCAAGAGACCCAGTACTTC,CASSESLPRTGFQETQYF
.,TRBD1,TRBV20-1,TRBJ2-2,TGCAGTGCTAGAGGGGGGACAGGGGAGAACACCGGGGAGCTGTTTTTT,CSARGGTGENTGELFF
once,.,TRBV7-9,TRBJ1-4,TGTGCCAGCAGCTTAGCAGGCCGTGCCGGGGCAACTAATGAAAAACTGTTTTTT,CASSLAGRAGATNEKLFF
.,TRBD2,TRBV5-1,TRBJ2-1,TGCGCCAGCAGCCGGGGGGAGGCAGCACGGTACAATGAGCAGTTCTTC,CASSRGEAARYNEQFF
.,TRBD1,TRBV19,TRBJ2-4,TGTGCCAGTACCACTCCGGGACAGGGTTTGGGAAACATTCAGTACTTC,CASTTPGQGLGNIQYF
once,TRBD2,TRBV5-1,TRBJ2-7,TGCGCCAGCAGCACCAGCCTGGCGGGGGGTACCTACGAGCAGTACTTC,CASSTSLAGGTYEQYF
.,.,TRBV18,TRBJ1-1,TGTGCCAGCTCACCACGAATCTTTACGGAAAACACTGAAGCTTTCTTT,CASSPRIFTENTEAFF
.,TRBD1,TRBV14,TRBJ1-2,TGTGCCAGCAGCCAAACCAGGCGTCAGGGGGAGTACACCTTC,CASSQTRRQGEYTF
.,.,TRBV20-1,TRBJ1-6,TGCAGTGCGGGGTCCTCAAATTCACCCCTCCACTTT,CSAGSSNSPLHF
.,TRBD2,TRBV7-2,TRBJ2-7,TGTGCCAGCAGACCAAAGCGGGGGGTCTCCTACGAGCAGTACTTC,CASRPKRGVSYEQYF
.,TRBD1,TRBV29-1,TRBJ1-2,TGCAGCGTTAAGCGACAGGGGCGAGACTATGGCTACACCTTC,CSVKRQGRDYGYTF
.,TRBD1,TRBV7-9,TRBJ1-2,TGTGCCAGCAGCTTAGCGGACAGGGGGCCGCGAGGCTACACCTTC,CASSLADRGPRGYTF
.,TRBD1,TRBV2,TRBJ2-7,TGTGCCAGCAGGACCGGGACAGGGAGCGATGAGCAGTACTTC,CASRTGTGSDEQYF
.,.,TRBV7-9,TRBJ1-2,TGTGCCAGCAGCTTAGACGTGCGCAGGGAGGATGGCTACACCTTC,CASSLDVRREDGYTF
.,.,TRBV30,TRBJ2-3,TGTGCCTGGAGTGTGAGTCTTGATACGCAGTATTTT,CAWSVSLDTQYF
.,TRBD1,TRBV29-1,TRBJ2-4,TGCAGCTTTGGACAGGGAATTGGAAACATTCAGTACTTC,CSFGQGIGNIQYF
.,.,TRBV27,TRBJ1-2,TGTGCCAGCAGTTTTAGTATTCAAGATGGCTACACCTTC,CASSFSIQDGYTF
.,.,TRBV20-1,TRBJ2-5,TGCAGTGCTTCTCAAGAGACCCAGTACTTC,CSASQETQYF
.,.,TRBV27,TRBJ2-3,TGTGCCAGCAGTGGTACAGGGTTAGGTACGCAGTATTTT,CASSGTGLGTQYF
few,TRBD1,TRBV25-1,TRBJ2-7,TGTGCCAGCCGGGACAGGGGCACCTACGAGCAGTACTTC,CASRDRGTYEQYF
.,.,TRBV19,TRBJ2-7,TGTGCCAGTAGTACTCACAGGGTCAGCGAGCAGTACTTC,CASSTHRVSEQYF
.,TRBD1,TRBV12-3/TRBV12-4,TRBJ1-6,TGTGCCAGCAGTTCCGGGACAGAGAATTCACCCCTCCACTTT,CASSSGTENSPLHF